A selection of T cell receptor beta chains follows, all from one sample in a study of cytotoxic CD8 clonotypes in ibrutinib-treated CLL. Libraries were prepared by immunoSEQ multiplex PCR; TCRdb keeps only in-frame clonotypes and omits some of them. Among approximately 46,000 clones, roughly three quarters were seen once, and the ten largest hold approximately 13%. The material was PBMCs, obtained after 12 months of ibrutinib treatment. The source of these receptors is a human donor with chronic lymphocytic leukemia. The CDR3 runs from the conserved cysteine through the conserved F or W. The order of the fields is D gene, clone size, J gene, V gene, CDR3 DNA, CDR3 protein. A D gene is named only where the DNA matches it firmly. Size is stated for part of the rows, as once, few or many counts, or as a class when the clone is expanded.

TRBD2,.,TRBJ2-5,TRBV29-1,TGCAGCGTTGAGGGGGGACTAGCGGGAGCAGTGGAGACCCAGTACTTC,CSVEGGLAGAVETQYF
TRBD2,.,TRBJ2-5,TRBV30,TGTGCCTGGACCCGAGGTAGCGGGAATGAAGAGACCCAGTACTTC,CAWTRGSGNEETQYF
TRBD2,.,TRBJ2-1,TRBV7-2,TGTGCCAGCAGCTTAGGAGCGGGAGCGGTCAATGAGCAGTTCTTC,CASSLGAGAVNEQFF
TRBD2,.,TRBJ2-7,TRBV11-2,TGTGCCAGCAGCTCCAGCACTAGCGGGAGTACCGAGCAGTACTTC,CASSSSTSGSTEQYF
.,.,TRBJ1-1,TRBV6-1,TGTGCCAGCATATGGCAGGGACTGATGAACACTGAAGCTTTCTTT,CASIWQGLMNTEAFF
.,.,TRBJ2-1,TRBV28,TGTGCCAGCAGGTACTCCGAGTATGAGCAGTTCTTC,CASRYSEYEQFF
TRBD1,.,TRBJ1-5,TRBV6-5,TGTGCCAGCAGTTCGTCAGGGGGCCAGGGTCAGCCCCAGCATTTT,CASSSSGGQGQPQHF
.,.,TRBJ1-4,TRBV6-1,TGTGCCAGCAGGGCAATGACTGTGGCTAATGAAAAACTGTTTTTT,CASRAMTVANEKLFF
TRBD2,.,TRBJ2-5,TRBV11-1,TGTGCCAGCAGCTTAGCACGGGAGGCGGGGGGTACCCAGTACTTC,CASSLAREAGGTQYF
.,.,TRBJ2-7,TRBV5-5,TGTGCCAGCAGCTTGGCCGAATACGAGCAGTACTTC,CASSLAEYEQYF
.,.,TRBJ2-7,TRBV29-1,TGCAGCGCCCTTGACAGGCGTACCTACGAGCAGTACTTC,CSALDRRTYEQYF
.,.,TRBJ2-3,TRBV29-1,TGCAGCGTTTCTAGAGGGGTCACAGATACGCAGTATTTT,CSVSRGVTDTQYF
.,.,TRBJ2-1,TRBV13,TGTGCCAGCAGCTTAGTTGCAGGGGGGAGCTCCTACAATGAGCAGTTCTTC,CASSLVAGGSSYNEQFF
TRBD1,.,TRBJ2-7,TRBV27,TGTGCCAGCAGTCAACGATGGCAGGGGGCTGAGTACTTC,CASSQRWQGAEYF
TRBD2,few,TRBJ2-1,TRBV7-9,TGTGCCAGCAGCTCTATAGGACTAGCGGGAGCCTACAATGAGCAGTTCTTC,CASSSIGLAGAYNEQFF
.,.,TRBJ2-7,TRBV6-5,TGTGCCAGCAGTGACCCGGGGGAGCAGTACTTC,CASSDPGEQYF
.,few,TRBJ1-3,TRBV6-5,TGTGCCAGCGGGCCGTCCTCTGGAAACACCATATATTTT,CASGPSSGNTIYF
TRBD2,.,TRBJ2-3,TRBV9,TGTGCCAGCAGCGTAGTGAGACTAGCGGGGAGCCCGGGCACAGATACGCAGTATTTT,CASSVVRLAGSPGTDTQYF
TRBD1,.,TRBJ1-2,TRBV18,TGTGCCAGCTCACCAGGGACAGACTATGGCTACACCTTC,CASSPGTDYGYTF
.,.,TRBJ1-5,TRBV6-5,TGTGCCAGCATTGCCACCCGGGACAGCAATCAGCCCCAGCATTTT,CASIATRDSNQPQHF
.,.,TRBJ2-5,TRBV7-8,TGTGCCAGCAGCCGGCCCGGGGAGGAGACCCAGTACTTC,CASSRPGEETQYF
.,.,TRBJ2-5,TRBV18,TGTGCCAGCTCACGCGACCTCCAAGAGACCCAGTACTTC,CASSRDLQETQYF
.,.,TRBJ2-7,TRBV18,TGTGCCAGCTCACCAGGGGCTGGCGAGCAGTACTTC,CASSPGAGEQYF
.,.,TRBJ1-2,TRBV5-6,TGTGCCAGCAGCTTTAAGGAGGGGACTATTGATGGCTACACCTTC,CASSFKEGTIDGYTF
TRBD1,.,TRBJ1-1,TRBV15,TGTGCCACCAGCAGAGCAGGGGGCACGACTGAAGCTTTCTTT,CATSRAGGTTEAFF
.,.,TRBJ1-4,TRBV28,TGTGCCAGCAGTTTAGAAACAGGGACTCGGGAAAAACTGTTTTTT,CASSLETGTREKLFF
TRBD1,.,TRBJ2-7,TRBV6-1,TGTGCCAGCAGTGGGGACAGGGGCTACGAGCAGTACTTC,CASSGDRGYEQYF
TRBD2,.,TRBJ2-3,TRBV7-2,TGTGCCAGCAGCTCACTAGCGGGGACTAGCACAGATACGCAGTATTTT,CASSSLAGTSTDTQYF
.,.,TRBJ2-5,TRBV2,TGTGCCAGCAGTGAAGAGGAGACCCAGTACTTC,CASSEEETQYF
.,once,TRBJ2-7,TRBV5-8,TGTGCCAGCAGCCATGGGGCAGGGGCCTTTGTCGACGAGCAGTACTTC,CASSHGAGAFVDEQYF
.,.,TRBJ1-2,TRBV6-1,TGTGCCAGCAGTGACGGGTACAGGATAGATGGCTACACCTTC,CASSDGYRIDGYTF
TRBD2,.,TRBJ2-5,TRBV9,TGTGCCAGCAGCGCTCGACTAGAAGTAGCGGGGACCCAGTACTTC,CASSARLEVAGTQYF
.,few,TRBJ2-7,TRBV5-6,TGTGCCAGCAGACGGGCGTGGAGCCCCTACGAGCAGTACTTC,CASRRAWSPYEQYF
TRBD2,.,TRBJ2-1,TRBV5-6,TGTGCCAGCAGCCCCACCGGGAGGATGGATGAGCAGTTCTTC,CASSPTGRMDEQFF
.,few,TRBJ2-7,TRBV19,TGTGCCAGTAGTATCGGTCAGTCGTACGAGCAGTACTTC,CASSIGQSYEQYF
TRBD1,.,TRBJ1-4,TRBV30,TGTGCCTGGCGGGGACAGGGCCCAGCAACTAATGAAAAACTGTTTTTT,CAWRGQGPATNEKLFF
.,few,TRBJ2-3,TRBV30,TGTGCCTGGAGTGTCTACACAGATACGCAGTATTTT,CAWSVYTDTQYF
TRBD2,.,TRBJ2-1,TRBV4-2,TGTGCCAGCAGCCAAGGACTAGCGGAATTGAATGAGCAGTTCTTC,CASSQGLAELNEQFF
TRBD1,.,TRBJ1-2,TRBV5-1,TGCGCCAGCAGCGAACGGGACAGGGGGCCCCATGGCTACACCTTC,CASSERDRGPHGYTF
.,.,TRBJ2-1,TRBV7-9,TGTGCCAGCAGCATGGACGGGGGCGAGGAGCAGTTCTTC,CASSMDGGEEQFF
.,.,TRBJ1-1,TRBV7-8,TGTGCCAGCAGCTCGAGGGGGAACACTGAAGCTTTCTTT,CASSSRGNTEAFF
TRBD2,.,TRBJ2-1,TRBV5-1,TGCGCCAGCACCTTACTAGCGGGAGGGCTCAATGAGCAGTTCTTC,CASTLLAGGLNEQFF
.,.,TRBJ2-7,TRBV2,TGTGCCAGCACGGGGGTTCACGAGCAGTACTTC,CASTGVHEQYF
TRBD2,few,TRBJ2-1,TRBV9,TGTGCCAGCGAGGAGGGGAGGGCCGTCAATGAGCAGTTCTTC,CASEEGRAVNEQFF
.,.,TRBJ1-5,TRBV5-5,TGTGCCAGCAGCTTGGGGTGGCAGGGCGTACAGCCCCAGCATTTT,CASSLGWQGVQPQHF
.,.,TRBJ1-2,TRBV28,TGTGCCAGCACCCTAGGGGCAGGCCTCAACTATGGCTACACCTTC,CASTLGAGLNYGYTF
TRBD2,few,TRBJ2-2,TRBV19,TGTGCCAGTAGTATAGGGGCGGGAGGGCTCCCCGGGGAGCTGTTTTTT,CASSIGAGGLPGELFF
TRBD1,once,TRBJ2-1,TRBV19,TGTGCCAGTAGTTCGGTATGGACCGGGACAGGGGGCAGGAATGAGCAGTTCTTC,CASSSVWTGTGGRNEQFF
.,.,TRBJ1-1,TRBV7-9,TGTGCCAGTCAAGGGGACACTGAAGCTTTCTTT,CASQGDTEAFF
TRBD1,.,TRBJ1-1,TRBV7-9,TGCGCCAGCAGCCAAGATTCAGGGGGTGTCACTGAAGCTTTCTTT,CASSQDSGGVTEAFF
.,.,TRBJ1-2,TRBV6-8,TGTGCCAGCAGTTACAGCCTCTGGGGCTACACCTTC,CASSYSLWGYTF